The clone carrying this T cell receptor (beta chain) appeared a few times. As yet, its antigen is unknown. These data originate in a study of OX40 agonist ivuxolimab in advanced cancers. Whole-study findings and limits: Clonal expansion from baseline to week 6 occurred in both CD4+ and CD8+ T cells.

Method: immunoSEQ multiplex PCR; TCRdb's copy keeps in-frame clones and lacks some. Of 68,000 or so clones listed, roughly 83% are singletons. Trimming took 4 bases from V and 8 from J, leaving 21 bases between them. CDR1 is SGDLS and CDR2 is YYNGEE in the germline V gene. The CDR3 loop spans 15 amino acids. The source of this sequence is an adult with an advanced solid tumor such as melanoma, head and neck, liver or kidney cancer. Material: CD4+ or CD8+ T cells sorted from blood, obtained in a trial of the OX40 agonist ivuxolimab. V gene TRBV9 combines with J gene TRBJ1-1; maybe TRBD1 (6 bases). In DNA, the CDR3 is TGTGCCAGCAGCCTCCGGGGGGACACCGGGACAGAAGCTTTCTTT. This gives the protein CASSLRGDTGTEAFF. Full variable domain (remainder filled in from reference TRBV9 and TRBJ1-1): DSGVTQTPKHLITATGQRVTLRCSPRSGDLSVYWYQQSLDQGLQFLIQYYNGEERAKGNILERFSAQQFPDLHSELNLSSLELGDSALYFCASSLRGDTGTEAFFGQGTRLTVV.